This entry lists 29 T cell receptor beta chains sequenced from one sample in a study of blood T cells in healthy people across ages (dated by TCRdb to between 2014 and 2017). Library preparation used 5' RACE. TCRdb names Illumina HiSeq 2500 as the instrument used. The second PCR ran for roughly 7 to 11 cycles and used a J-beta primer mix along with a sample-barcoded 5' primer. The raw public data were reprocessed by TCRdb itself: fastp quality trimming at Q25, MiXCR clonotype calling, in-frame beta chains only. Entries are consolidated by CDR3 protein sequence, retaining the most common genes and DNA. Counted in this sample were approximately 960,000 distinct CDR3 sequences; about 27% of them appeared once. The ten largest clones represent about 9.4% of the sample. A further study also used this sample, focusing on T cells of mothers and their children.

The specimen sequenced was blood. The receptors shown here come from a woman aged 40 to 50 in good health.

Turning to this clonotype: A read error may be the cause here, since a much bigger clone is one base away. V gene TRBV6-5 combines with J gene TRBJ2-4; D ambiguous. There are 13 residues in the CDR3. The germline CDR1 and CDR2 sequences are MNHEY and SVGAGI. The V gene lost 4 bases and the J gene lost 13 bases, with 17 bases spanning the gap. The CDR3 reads CASSLGKGYKQYF. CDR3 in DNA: TGTGCCAGCAGTTTAGGGAAAGGCTACAAGCAGTACTTC.

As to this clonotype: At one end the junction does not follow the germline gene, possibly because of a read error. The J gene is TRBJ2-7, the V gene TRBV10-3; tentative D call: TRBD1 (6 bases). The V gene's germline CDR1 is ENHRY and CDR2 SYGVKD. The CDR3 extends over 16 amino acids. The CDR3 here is CPISGVGTTPSYEQYF. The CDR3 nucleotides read TGTCCCATCAGTGGGGTCGGGACAACTCCTTCCTACGAGCAGTACTTC.

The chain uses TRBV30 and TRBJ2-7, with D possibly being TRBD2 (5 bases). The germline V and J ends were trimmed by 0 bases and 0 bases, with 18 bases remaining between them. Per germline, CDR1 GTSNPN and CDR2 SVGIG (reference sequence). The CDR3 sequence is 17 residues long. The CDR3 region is CAWSVSRIVGDSYEQYF. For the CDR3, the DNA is TGTGCCTGGAGTGTTAGCAGGATCGTGGGAGACTCCTACGAGCAGTACTTC.

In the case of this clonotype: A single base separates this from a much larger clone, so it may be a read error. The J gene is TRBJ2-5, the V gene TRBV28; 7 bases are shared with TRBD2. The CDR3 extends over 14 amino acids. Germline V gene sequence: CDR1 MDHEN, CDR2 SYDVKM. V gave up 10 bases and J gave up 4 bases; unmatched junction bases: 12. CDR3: CATGLVGGIETQYF. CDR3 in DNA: TGTGCCACAGGACTAGTGGGGGGTATAGAGACCCAGTACTTC.

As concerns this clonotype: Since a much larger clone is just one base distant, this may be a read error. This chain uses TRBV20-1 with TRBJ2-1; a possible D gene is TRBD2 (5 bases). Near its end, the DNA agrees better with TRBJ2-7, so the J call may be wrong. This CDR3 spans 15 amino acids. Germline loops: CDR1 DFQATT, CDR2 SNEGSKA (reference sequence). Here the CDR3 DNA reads TGCAGTGCTAGAGATGTTGGGAGCTCCTACAATGAGCAGTACTTC. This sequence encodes CSARDVGSSYNEQYF.

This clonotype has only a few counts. For the CDR3, the DNA is TGTGCCACCAGTGAGGCCAGGCACTATGGCTACACCTTC. Residues: CATSEARHYGYTF. The V and J genes are TRBV24-1 and TRBJ1-2; D remains unclear. CDR1 is KGHDR and CDR2 is SFDVKD in the germline V gene. This CDR3 contains 13 residues. V was cut by 4 bases and J by 3 bases, with 8 bases left in between.

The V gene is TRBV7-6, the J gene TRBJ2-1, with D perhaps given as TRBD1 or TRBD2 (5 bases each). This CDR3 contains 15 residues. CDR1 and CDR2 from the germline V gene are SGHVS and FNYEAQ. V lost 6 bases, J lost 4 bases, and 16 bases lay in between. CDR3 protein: CASSSTGAIYNEQFF. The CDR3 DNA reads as TGTGCCAGCAGTAGTACCGGGGCCATTTACAATGAGCAGTTCTTC.

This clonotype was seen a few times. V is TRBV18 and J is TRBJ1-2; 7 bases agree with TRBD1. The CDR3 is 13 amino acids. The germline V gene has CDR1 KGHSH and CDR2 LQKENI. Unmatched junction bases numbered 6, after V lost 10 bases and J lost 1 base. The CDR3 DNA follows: TGTGCCACCCGGGACAGTCTTAACTATGGCTACACCTTC. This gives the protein CATRDSLNYGYTF.

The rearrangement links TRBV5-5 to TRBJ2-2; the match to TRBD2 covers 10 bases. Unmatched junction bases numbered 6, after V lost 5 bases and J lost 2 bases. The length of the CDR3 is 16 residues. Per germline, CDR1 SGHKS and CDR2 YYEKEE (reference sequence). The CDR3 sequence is CASRGIAGGNTGELFF. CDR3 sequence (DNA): TGTGCCAGCAGAGGAATAGCGGGGGGTAACACCGGGGAGCTGTTTTTT.

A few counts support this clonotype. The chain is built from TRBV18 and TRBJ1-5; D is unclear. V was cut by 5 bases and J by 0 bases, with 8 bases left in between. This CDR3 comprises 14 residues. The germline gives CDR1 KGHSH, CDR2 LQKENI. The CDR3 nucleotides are TGTGCCAGCTCATCGCAAGTTAGCAATCAGCCCCAGCATTTT. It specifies CASSSQVSNQPQHF.

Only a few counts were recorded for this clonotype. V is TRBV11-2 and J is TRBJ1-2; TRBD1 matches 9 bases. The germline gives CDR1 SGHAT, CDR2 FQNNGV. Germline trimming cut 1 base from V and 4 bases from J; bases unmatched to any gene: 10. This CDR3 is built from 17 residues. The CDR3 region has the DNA TGTGCCAGCAGCTTAGTAACAGGGGGCAGTCGGAGCTATGGCTACACCTTC. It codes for CASSLVTGGSRSYGYTF.

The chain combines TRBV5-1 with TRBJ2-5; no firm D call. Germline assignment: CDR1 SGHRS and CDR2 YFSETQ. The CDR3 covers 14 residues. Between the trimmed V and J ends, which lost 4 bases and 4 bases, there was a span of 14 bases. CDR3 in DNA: TGCGCCAGCAGCATCGACAACTACCGAGAGACCCAGTACTTC. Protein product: CASSIDNYRETQYF.

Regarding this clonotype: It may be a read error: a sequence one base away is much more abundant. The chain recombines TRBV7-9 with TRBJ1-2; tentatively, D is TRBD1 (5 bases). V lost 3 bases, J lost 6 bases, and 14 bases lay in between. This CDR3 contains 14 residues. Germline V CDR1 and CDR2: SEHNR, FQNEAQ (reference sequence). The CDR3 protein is CASSLEGEFDGYTF. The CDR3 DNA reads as TGTGCCAGCAGCTTGGAAGGGGAATTCGATGGCTACACCTTC.

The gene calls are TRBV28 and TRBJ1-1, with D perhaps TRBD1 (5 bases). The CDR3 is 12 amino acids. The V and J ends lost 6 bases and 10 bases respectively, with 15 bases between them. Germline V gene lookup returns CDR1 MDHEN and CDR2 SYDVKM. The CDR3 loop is CASSQSRGLAFF. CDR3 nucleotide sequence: TGTGCCAGCAGCCAATCCCGGGGGTTAGCTTTCTTT. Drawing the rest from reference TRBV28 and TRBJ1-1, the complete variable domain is DVKVTQSSRYLVKRTGEKVFLECVQDMDHENMFWYRQDPGLGLRLIYFSYDVKMKEKGDIPEGYSVSREKKERFSLILESASTNQTSMYLCASSQSRGLAFFGQGTRLTVV.

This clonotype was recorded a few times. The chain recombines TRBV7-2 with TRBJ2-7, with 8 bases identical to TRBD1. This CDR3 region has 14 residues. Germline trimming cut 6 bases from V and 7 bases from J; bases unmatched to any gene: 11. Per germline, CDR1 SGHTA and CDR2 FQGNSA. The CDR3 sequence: CASSLRQGSEEQYF. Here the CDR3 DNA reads TGTGCCAGCAGTCTAAGACAGGGGTCCGAAGAGCAGTACTTC.

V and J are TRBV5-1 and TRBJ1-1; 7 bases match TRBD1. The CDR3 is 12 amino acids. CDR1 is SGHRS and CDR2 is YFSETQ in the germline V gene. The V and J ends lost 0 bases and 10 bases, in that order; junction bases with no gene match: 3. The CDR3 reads CASSLDDRAAFF. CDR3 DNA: TGCGCCAGCAGCTTGGATGACAGGGCAGCTTTCTTT.

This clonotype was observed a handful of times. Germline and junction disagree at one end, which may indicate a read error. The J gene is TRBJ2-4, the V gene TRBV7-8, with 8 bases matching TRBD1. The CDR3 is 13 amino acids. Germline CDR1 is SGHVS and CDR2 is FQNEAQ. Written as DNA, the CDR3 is TGTGTCAGCAGCTTACAGGGGGGAAACATTCGGTACTTC. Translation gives CVSSLQGGNIRYF.

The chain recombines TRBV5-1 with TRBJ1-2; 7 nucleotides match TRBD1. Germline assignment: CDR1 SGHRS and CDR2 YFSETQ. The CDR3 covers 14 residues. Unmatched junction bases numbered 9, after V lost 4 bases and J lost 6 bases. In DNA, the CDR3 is TGCGCCAGCAGCCCGACAGGGCCATTGGATGGCTACACCTTC. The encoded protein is CASSPTGPLDGYTF.

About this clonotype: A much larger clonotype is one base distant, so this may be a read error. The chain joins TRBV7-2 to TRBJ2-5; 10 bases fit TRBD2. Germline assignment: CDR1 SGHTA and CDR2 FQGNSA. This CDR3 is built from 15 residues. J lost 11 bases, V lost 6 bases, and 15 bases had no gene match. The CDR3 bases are TGTGCCAGCAGACATTCGACTAGCGGGTACAATGAGCAGTACTTC. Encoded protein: CASRHSTSGYNEQYF.

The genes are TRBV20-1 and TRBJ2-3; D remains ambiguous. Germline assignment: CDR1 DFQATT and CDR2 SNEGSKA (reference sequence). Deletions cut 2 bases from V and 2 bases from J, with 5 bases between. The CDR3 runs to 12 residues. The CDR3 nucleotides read TGCAGTGCTAGACCGGCCACAGATACGCAGTATTTT. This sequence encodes CSARPATDTQYF.

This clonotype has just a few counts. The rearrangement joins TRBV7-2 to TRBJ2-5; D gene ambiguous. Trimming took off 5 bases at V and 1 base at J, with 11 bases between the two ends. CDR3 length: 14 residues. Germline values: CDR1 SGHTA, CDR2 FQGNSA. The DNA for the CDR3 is TGTGCCAGCAGCACTTACAGAGGCCAAGAGACCCAGTACTTC. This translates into CASSTYRGQETQYF.

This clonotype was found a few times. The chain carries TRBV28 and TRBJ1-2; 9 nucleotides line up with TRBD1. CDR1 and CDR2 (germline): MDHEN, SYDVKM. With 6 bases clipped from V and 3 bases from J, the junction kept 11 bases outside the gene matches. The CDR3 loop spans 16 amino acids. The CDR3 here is CASSPFWDREYYGYTF. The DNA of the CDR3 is TGTGCCAGCAGCCCCTTCTGGGACAGGGAGTACTATGGCTACACCTTC.

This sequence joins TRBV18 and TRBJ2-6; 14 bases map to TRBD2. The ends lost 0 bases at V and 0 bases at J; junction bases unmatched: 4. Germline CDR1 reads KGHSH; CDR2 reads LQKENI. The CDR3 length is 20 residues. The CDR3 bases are TGTGCCAGCTCACCACCGGGACTAGCGGGGGCCCTCTCTGGGGCCAACGTCCTGACTTTC. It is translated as CASSPPGLAGALSGANVLTF. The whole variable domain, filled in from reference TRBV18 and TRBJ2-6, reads NAGVMQNPRHLVRRRGQEARLRCSPMKGHSHVYWYRQLPEEGLKFMVYLQKENIIDESGMPKERFSAEFPKEGPSILRIQQVVRGDSAAYFCASSPPGLAGALSGANVLTFGAGSRLTVL.

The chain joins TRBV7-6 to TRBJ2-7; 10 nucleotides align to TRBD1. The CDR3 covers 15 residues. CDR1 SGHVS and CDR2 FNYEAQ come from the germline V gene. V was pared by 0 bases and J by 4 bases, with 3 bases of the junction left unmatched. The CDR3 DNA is TGTGCCAGCAGCTTAGCGACGGACAGGGGGTACGAGCAGTACTTC. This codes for CASSLATDRGYEQYF.

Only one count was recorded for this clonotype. CDR3 nucleotide sequence: TGTGCCTGGAGTGAGCAGGATGAAAAACTGTTTTTT. It translates to CAWSEQDEKLFF. The chain links TRBV30 to TRBJ1-4; D gene unclear. V lost 1 base and J 6 bases, leaving 6 bases between the germline ends. The CDR3 extends over 12 amino acids. CDR1 is GTSNPN, CDR2 SVGIG, per germline (reference sequence).

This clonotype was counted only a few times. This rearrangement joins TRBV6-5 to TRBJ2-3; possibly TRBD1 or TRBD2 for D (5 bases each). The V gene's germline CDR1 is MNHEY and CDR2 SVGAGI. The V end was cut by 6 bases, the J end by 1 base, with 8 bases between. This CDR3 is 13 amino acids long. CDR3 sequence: CASRGDGTDTQYF. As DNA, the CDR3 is TGTGCCAGCAGGGGGGACGGCACAGATACGCAGTATTTT.

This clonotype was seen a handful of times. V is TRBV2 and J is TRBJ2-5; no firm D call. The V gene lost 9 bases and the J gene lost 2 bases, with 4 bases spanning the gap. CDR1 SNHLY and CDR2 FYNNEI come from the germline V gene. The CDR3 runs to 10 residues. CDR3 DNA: TGTGCCAGACAGCAAGAGACCCAGTACTTC. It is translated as CARQQETQYF.

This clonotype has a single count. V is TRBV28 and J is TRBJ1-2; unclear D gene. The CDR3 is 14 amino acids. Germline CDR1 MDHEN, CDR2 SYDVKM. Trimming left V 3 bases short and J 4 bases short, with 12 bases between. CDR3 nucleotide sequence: TGTGCCAGCAGTTTCAACGTTCACGGCTATGGCTACACCTTC. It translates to CASSFNVHGYGYTF.

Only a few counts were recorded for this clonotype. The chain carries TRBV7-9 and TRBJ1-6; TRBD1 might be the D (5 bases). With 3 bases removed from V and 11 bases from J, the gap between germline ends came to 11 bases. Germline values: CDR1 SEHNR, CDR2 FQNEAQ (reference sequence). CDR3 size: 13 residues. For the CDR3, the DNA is TGTGCCAGCAGCTTGACAGAGGTCGCACCCCTCCACTTT. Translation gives CASSLTEVAPLHF.